Listed here are 14 T cell receptor beta chains from one sample, sequenced in a study of blood T cell repertoires in COVID-19. TCRdb keeps only in-frame clones here, not all; method: immunoSEQ multiplex PCR. The profile shows 45,000 to 65,000 clones, 75% to 85% of them singletons. The sample consisted of peripheral blood. Receptors originate from a man in his forties with acute or convalescent COVID-19.

The rearrangement joins TRBV30 to TRBJ1-2; 8 bases are a match to TRBD1. Germline V lookup: CDR1 GTSNPN, CDR2 SVGIG (reference sequence). Unmatched junction bases numbered 7, after V lost 3 bases and J lost 10 bases. CDR3 size: 12 residues. CDR3 protein: CAWRLAGGHYTF. The DNA for the CDR3 is TGTGCCTGGAGACTGGCAGGGGGCCACTACACCTTC.

The chain uses TRBV7-2 and TRBJ1-5; 7 bases are a match to TRBD1. Per the germline V gene, CDR1 is SGHTA and CDR2 is FQGNSA. J lost 4 bases, V lost 4 bases, and 7 bases had no gene match. The CDR3 runs to 15 residues. CDR3 region: CASSSGGWGNQPQHF. CDR3 DNA sequence: TGTGCCAGCAGCTCAGGGGGTTGGGGGAATCAGCCCCAGCATTTT.

The rearrangement joins TRBV10-3 to TRBJ2-1, with no clear D. The CDR3 has 11 amino acids. CDR1 and CDR2 from the germline V gene are ENHRY and SYGVKD. The V end was cut by 3 bases, the J end by 6 bases, with 3 bases between. The CDR3 DNA reads TGTGCCATCAGTGATCTCAATGAGCAGTTCTTC. Its protein is CAISDLNEQFF.

This clone was seen only once. V usage is TRBV3-1 (or the pseudogene TRBV3-2) and J usage is TRBJ1-1, with 7 bases aligning to TRBD1. The CDR3 is 13 amino acids. Trimming at V came to 5 bases and at J to 5 bases, leaving 5 bases not matched to a gene. Per the germline V gene, CDR1 is LGHDT and CDR2 is YNNKEL (reference sequence). CDR3 DNA: TGTGCCAGCAGCAGGGGGCGCGGTACTGAAGCTTTCTTT. It yields the protein CASSRGRGTEAFF.

This CDR3 is CASSENKGTWREAFF. In DNA form, the CDR3 reads TGTGCCAGCAGTGAAAACAAGGGGACTTGGCGGGAAGCTTTCTTT. J is TRBJ1-1 and V is TRBV27; TRBD1 might be the D (5 bases). Germline V gene sequence: CDR1 MNHEY, CDR2 SMNVEV (reference sequence). The germline V and J ends were trimmed by 5 bases and 8 bases, with 21 bases remaining between them. The CDR3 runs 15 residues.

The chain recombines TRBV3-1 (or the pseudogene TRBV3-2) with TRBJ1-6; D gene unclear. The germline V gene has CDR1 LGHDT and CDR2 YNNKEL (reference sequence). Trimming cost V 0 bases and J 0 bases, with 9 bases left between them. The CDR3 contains 17 residues. CDR3 DNA: TGTGCCAGCAGCCAAGATTTCCCGAGCTCCTATAATTCACCCCTCCACTTT. Encoded protein: CASSQDFPSSYNSPLHF.

This rearrangement joins TRBV10-3 to TRBJ1-1; 7 nucleotides align to TRBD1. The CDR3 sequence is 14 residues long. V shed 3 bases and J 1 base; nucleotides not matched to a gene: 2. Germline V gene sequence: CDR1 ENHRY, CDR2 SYGVKD. CDR3 sequence (DNA): TGTGCCATCAGTGAAAGACAGGGGAACACTGAAGCTTTCTTT. This sequence encodes CAISERQGNTEAFF.

The chain couples TRBV7-9 to TRBJ2-3; 15 nucleotides agree with TRBD2. V shed 5 bases, J shed 6 bases, and the junction held 9 bases outside the gene matches. The V gene's germline CDR1 is SEHNR and CDR2 FQNEAQ (reference sequence). The CDR3 extends over 17 amino acids. The CDR3 DNA follows: TGTGCCAGCAGCGTCACCGGGACTAGCGGGAGGCTGGATACGCAGTATTTT. As protein: CASSVTGTSGRLDTQYF.

The rearrangement joins TRBV5-1 to TRBJ1-2; 12 nucleotides match TRBD1. Losses at the gene ends were 4 bases for V and 7 bases for J; bases not matched to a gene: 11. In germline, CDR1 is SGHRS, CDR2 YFSETQ. The CDR3 runs to 16 residues. The CDR3 sequence is CASSLRPGQGAGGYTF. The CDR3 region has the DNA TGCGCCAGCAGCCTGCGTCCGGGACAGGGGGCAGGTGGCTACACCTTC.

The chain recombines TRBV2 with TRBJ1-2; no definite D call. The ends were cut back, 7 bases at V and 8 bases at J, with 8 bases in the middle. The CDR3 length is 10 residues. The germline V gene has CDR1 SNHLY and CDR2 FYNNEI. This CDR3 is CASKAGGYTF. DNA of the CDR3: TGTGCCAGCAAGGCGGGAGGCTACACCTTC.

This sequence joins TRBV28 and TRBJ2-7; D gene ambiguous. There are 13 residues in the CDR3. Germline V CDR1 and CDR2: MDHEN, SYDVKM. Trimming pared 5 bases from V and 4 bases from J, leaving 12 bases between. This CDR3 reads CASSAPPVYEQYF. The CDR3 DNA is TGTGCCAGCAGTGCACCCCCGGTGTACGAGCAGTACTTC.

The chain uses TRBV11-2 and TRBJ2-2, with 11 bases lining up with TRBD2. Germline loops: CDR1 SGHAT, CDR2 FQNNGV. The J segment lost 4 bases and the V segment lost 5 bases, leaving 12 bases of the junction unmatched. This CDR3 region has 18 residues. CDR3 region: CASSRAVIAGGTTGELFF. The CDR3 region has the DNA TGTGCCAGCAGCCGAGCCGTGATAGCGGGAGGGACCACCGGGGAGCTGTTTTTT.

V and J are TRBV6-5 and TRBJ1-1, with D perhaps matching TRBD1 (5 bases). Trimming cost V 7 bases and J 4 bases, with 10 bases left between them. The CDR3 has 12 amino acids. Germline V gene data show CDR1 as MNHEY and CDR2 as SVGAGI. CDR3 coding DNA: TGTGCCAGCACCCGCGGGGCCACTGAAGCTTTCTTT. This translates into CASTRGATEAFF.

This clone was recorded only once. This chain links TRBV5-1 with TRBJ2-5; tentative D call: TRBD1 (5 bases). The CDR3 runs to 16 residues. The germline CDR1 and CDR2 sequences are SGHRS and YFSETQ. Trimming took 1 base from V and 0 from J, leaving 13 bases between them. CDR3 loop: CASSLRGDPYQETQYF. CDR3 DNA sequence: TGCGCCAGCAGCTTGAGGGGCGATCCATACCAAGAGACCCAGTACTTC.